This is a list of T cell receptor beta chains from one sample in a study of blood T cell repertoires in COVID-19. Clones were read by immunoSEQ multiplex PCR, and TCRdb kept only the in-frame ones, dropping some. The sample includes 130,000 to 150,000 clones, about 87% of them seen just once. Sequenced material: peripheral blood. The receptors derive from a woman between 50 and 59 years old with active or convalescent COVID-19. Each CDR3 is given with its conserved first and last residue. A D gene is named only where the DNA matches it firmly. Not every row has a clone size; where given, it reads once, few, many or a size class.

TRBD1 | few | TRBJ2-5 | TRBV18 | CASSPPGTGGKTQYF | TGTGCCAGCTCACCCCCCGGGACAGGGGGGAAGACCCAGTACTTC
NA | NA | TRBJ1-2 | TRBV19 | CASSRAHDTYGYTF | TGTGCCAGTAGTAGGGCACACGACACATATGGCTACACCTTC
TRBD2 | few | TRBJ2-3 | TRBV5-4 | CASSLKTSGADTQYF | TGTGCCAGCAGCTTGAAGACTAGCGGCGCAGATACGCAGTATTTT
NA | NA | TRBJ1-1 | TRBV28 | CASSSLYQGYTEAFF | TGTGCCAGCAGTAGTCTGTATCAGGGGTACACTGAAGCTTTCTTT
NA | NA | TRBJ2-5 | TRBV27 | CASSRRQTQETQYF | TGTGCCAGCAGTAGACGACAGACTCAAGAGACCCAGTACTTC
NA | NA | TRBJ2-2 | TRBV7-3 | CASSPQNTGELFF | TGTGCCAGCAGCCCCCAGAACACCGGGGAGCTGTTTTTT
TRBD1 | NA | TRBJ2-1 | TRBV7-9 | CASSSADRGNNEQFF | TGTGCCAGCAGCTCAGCCGACAGGGGGAACAATGAGCAGTTCTTC
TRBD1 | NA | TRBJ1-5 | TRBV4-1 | CASSQEGTGVNQPQHF | TGCGCCAGCAGCCAAGAAGGGACAGGGGTGAATCAGCCCCAGCATTTT
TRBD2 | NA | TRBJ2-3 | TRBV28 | CASSLRASGIARADTQYF | TGTGCCAGCAGTTTACGGGCTAGCGGGATTGCTCGCGCAGATACGCAGTATTTT
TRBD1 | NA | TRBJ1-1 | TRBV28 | CASSLGAGGEAFF | TGTGCCAGCAGTTTGGGGGCAGGGGGCGAAGCTTTCTTT
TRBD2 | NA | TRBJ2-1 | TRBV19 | CATRASGLSSYNEQFF | TGTGCCACAAGGGCTAGCGGGCTGAGCTCCTACAATGAGCAGTTCTTC
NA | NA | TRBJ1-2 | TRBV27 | CASSSFDRRANYGYTF | TGTGCCAGCAGTTCCTTCGACAGGCGAGCTAACTATGGCTACACCTTC
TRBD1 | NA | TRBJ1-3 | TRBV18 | CASSPTGGVQSGNTIYF | TGTGCCAGCTCACCGACAGGGGGCGTTCAATCTGGAAACACCATATATTTT
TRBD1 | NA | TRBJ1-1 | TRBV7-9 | CASSRDSEAFF | TGTGCCAGCAGCCGGGACAGTGAAGCTTTCTTT
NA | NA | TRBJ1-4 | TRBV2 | CASKGYREAFEKLFF | TGTGCCAGCAAAGGATACAGGGAAGCGTTTGAAAAACTGTTTTTT
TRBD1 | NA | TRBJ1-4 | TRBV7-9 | CASSRQGVYEKLFF | TGTGCCAGCAGCCGACAGGGCGTGTATGAAAAACTGTTTTTT
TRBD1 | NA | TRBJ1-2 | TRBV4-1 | CASSQELTGRRGGYTF | TGCGCCAGCAGCCAAGAATTGACAGGGCGGAGAGGCGGCTACACCTTC
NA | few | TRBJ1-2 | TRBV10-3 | CAISSISTGARAGYTF | TGTGCCATCAGCTCAATCTCGACAGGAGCGAGAGCGGGCTACACCTTC
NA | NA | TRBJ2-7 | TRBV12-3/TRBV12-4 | CASSFFPHEQYF | TGTGCCAGCAGTTTTTTCCCTCACGAGCAGTACTTC
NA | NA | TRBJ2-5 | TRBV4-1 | CASSQRGLPGPTLRETQYF | TGCGCCAGCAGCCAGAGGGGGTTGCCGGGACCCACCCTGAGGGAGACCCAGTACTTC
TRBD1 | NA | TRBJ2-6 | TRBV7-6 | CASSRTGGGANVLTF | TGTGCCAGCAGCCGGACAGGTGGAGGGGCCAACGTCCTGACTTTC
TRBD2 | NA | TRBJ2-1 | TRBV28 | CASNKLAGGPGNEQFF | TGTGCCAGCAACAAACTAGCGGGAGGGCCGGGAAATGAGCAGTTCTTC
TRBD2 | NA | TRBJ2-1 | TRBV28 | CASSLGAGIYNEQFF | TGTGCCAGCAGTTTAGGAGCGGGAATTTACAATGAGCAGTTCTTC
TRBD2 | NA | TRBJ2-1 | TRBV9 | CASSVGIAGGYNEQFF | TGTGCCAGCAGCGTTGGAATAGCGGGGGGATACAATGAGCAGTTCTTC
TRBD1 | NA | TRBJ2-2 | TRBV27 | CASSLRTGVLGGELFF | TGTGCCAGCAGTTTGAGGACAGGGGTCTTAGGGGGGGAGCTGTTTTTT
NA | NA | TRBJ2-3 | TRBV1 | CTSSQGTRGAVGTQYF | TGCACCAGCAGCCAAGGGACTAGAGGGGCAGTTGGTACGCAGTATTTT
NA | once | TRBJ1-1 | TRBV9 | CASSVADYLRGSTEAFF | TGTGCCAGCAGCGTAGCTGATTACCTCAGGGGCTCCACTGAAGCTTTCTTT
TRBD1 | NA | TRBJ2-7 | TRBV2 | CASSIPGGYEQYF | TGTGCCAGCAGTATACCAGGGGGTTACGAGCAGTACTTC
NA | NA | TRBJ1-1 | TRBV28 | CASSSTEFDTEAFF | TGTGCCAGCAGTTCGACAGAATTTGACACTGAAGCTTTCTTT
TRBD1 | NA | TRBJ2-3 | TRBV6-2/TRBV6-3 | CASSRTGMADTQYF | TGTGCCAGCAGCCGGACAGGGATGGCAGATACGCAGTATTTT
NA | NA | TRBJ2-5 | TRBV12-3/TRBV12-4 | CASSLGDFTYF | TGTGCCAGCAGCCTTGGAGACTTCACGTACTTC
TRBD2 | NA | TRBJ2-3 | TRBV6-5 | CASSLNGGVSPGDF | TGTGCCAGCAGTCTGAACGGGGGGGTCTCCCCGGGGGATTTT
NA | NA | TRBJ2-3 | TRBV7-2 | CASIPGGRSTDTQYF | TGTGCCAGCATCCCGGGTGGCCGTAGCACAGATACGCAGTATTTT
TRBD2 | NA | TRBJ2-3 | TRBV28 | CASSVRGVLTDTQYF | TGTGCCAGCAGTGTCCGGGGGGTACTCACAGATACGCAGTATTTT
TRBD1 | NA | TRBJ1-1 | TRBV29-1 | CSVLTGVPEAFF | TGCAGCGTTTTGACAGGGGTCCCTGAAGCTTTCTTT
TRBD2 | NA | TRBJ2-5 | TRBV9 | CASSANSGGAKETQYF | TGTGCCAGCAGCGCCAATAGCGGGGGGGCCAAAGAGACCCAGTACTTC
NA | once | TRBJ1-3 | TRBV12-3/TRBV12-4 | CASSFFSGNTIYF | TGTGCCAGCAGTTTCTTCTCTGGAAACACCATATATTTT
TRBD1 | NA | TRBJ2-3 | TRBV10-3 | CAIRKTGTGSTDTQYF | TGTGCCATCAGGAAGACCGGGACAGGGAGCACAGATACGCAGTATTTT
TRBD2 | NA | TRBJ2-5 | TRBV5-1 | CASSLYGTGGQETQYF | TGCGCCAGCAGCTTGTATGGGACGGGGGGTCAAGAGACCCAGTACTTC
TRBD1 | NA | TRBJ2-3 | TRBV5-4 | CASSAGTGGSTDTQYF | TGTGCCAGCAGCGCCGGGACAGGGGGAAGCACAGATACGCAGTATTTT
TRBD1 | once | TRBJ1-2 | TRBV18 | CASSPTTGDSYGYTF | TGTGCCAGCTCACCTACGACAGGGGATTCCTATGGCTACACCTTC
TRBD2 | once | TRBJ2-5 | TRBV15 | CATSRGLAGEAETQYF | TGTGCCACCAGCAGGGGACTAGCGGGGGAAGCGGAGACCCAGTACTTC
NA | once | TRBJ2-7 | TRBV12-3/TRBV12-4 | CASSFQGKYEQYF | TGTGCCAGCAGTTTCCAGGGGAAATACGAGCAGTACTTC
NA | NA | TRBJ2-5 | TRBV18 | CASSPAVQETQYF | TGTGCCAGCTCACCGGCAGTGCAAGAGACCCAGTACTTC
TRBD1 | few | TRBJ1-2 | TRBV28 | CASSRRTGGRGYTF | TGTGCCAGCAGTCGGCGGACAGGGGGACGAGGCTACACCTTC
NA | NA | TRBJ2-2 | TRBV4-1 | CASSQGSRANTGELFF | TGCGCCAGCAGCCAAGGGTCCAGGGCGAACACCGGGGAGCTGTTTTTT